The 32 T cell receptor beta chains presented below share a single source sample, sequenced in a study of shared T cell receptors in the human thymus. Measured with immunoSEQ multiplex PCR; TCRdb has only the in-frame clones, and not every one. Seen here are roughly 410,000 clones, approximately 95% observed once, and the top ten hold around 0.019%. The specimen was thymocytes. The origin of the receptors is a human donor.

CDR3 nucleotide sequence: TGTGCCAGCAGCACAGAGATGAACACTGAAGCTTTCTTT. As protein: CASSTEMNTEAFF. This chain links TRBV9 with TRBJ1-1; D remains ambiguous. The V gene lost 4 bases and the J gene lost 0 bases, with 7 bases spanning the gap. The CDR3 consists of 13 residues. Germline loops: CDR1 SGDLS, CDR2 YYNGEE.

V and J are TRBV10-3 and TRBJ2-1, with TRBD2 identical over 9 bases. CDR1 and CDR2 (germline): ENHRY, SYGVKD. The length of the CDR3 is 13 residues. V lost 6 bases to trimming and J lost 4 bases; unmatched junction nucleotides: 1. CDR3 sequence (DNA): TGTGCCATCAGGACTAGCGGTTACAATGAGCAGTTCTTC. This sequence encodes CAIRTSGYNEQFF.

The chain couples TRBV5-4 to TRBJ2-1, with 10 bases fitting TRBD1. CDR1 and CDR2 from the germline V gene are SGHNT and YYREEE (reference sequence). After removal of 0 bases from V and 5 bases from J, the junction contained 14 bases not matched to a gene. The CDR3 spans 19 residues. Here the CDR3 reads CASSLGGTGASRGHNEQFF. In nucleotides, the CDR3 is TGTGCCAGCAGCTTGGGGGGGACAGGGGCTTCAAGGGGGCACAATGAGCAGTTCTTC.

The CDR3 reads CASSQDLGQPPLEQYF. The CDR3 bases are TGCGCCAGCAGCCAAGATCTGGGACAGCCTCCTCTAGAGCAGTACTTC. The J gene is TRBJ2-7, the V gene TRBV4-3, with 7 nucleotides matching TRBD1. J gave up 7 bases and V 0 bases, and 12 bases lay outside the gene matches. Germline-derived CDR1 and CDR2 are LGHNA and YSLEER. The CDR3 has 16 amino acids.

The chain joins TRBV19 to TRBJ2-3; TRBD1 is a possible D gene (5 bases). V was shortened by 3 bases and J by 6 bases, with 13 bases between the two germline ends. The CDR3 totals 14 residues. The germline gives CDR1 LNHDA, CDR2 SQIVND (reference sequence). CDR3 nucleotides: TGTGCCAGTAGTATGGAAGGGGCGAAGGATACGCAGTATTTT. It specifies CASSMEGAKDTQYF.

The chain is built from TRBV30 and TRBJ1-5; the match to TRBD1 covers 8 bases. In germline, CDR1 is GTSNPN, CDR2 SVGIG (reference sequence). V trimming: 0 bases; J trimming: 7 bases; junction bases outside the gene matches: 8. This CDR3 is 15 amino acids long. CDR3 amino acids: CAWSVKQGARQPQHF. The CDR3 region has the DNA TGTGCCTGGAGTGTAAAGCAGGGGGCCCGACAGCCCCAGCATTTT.

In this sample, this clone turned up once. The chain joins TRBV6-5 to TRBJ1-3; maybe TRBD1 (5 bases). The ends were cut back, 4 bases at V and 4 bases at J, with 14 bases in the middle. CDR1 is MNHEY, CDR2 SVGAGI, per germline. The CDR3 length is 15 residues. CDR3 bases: TGTGCCAGCAGTTGCGGGGGTCCTCACGGAAACACCATATATTTT. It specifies CASSCGGPHGNTIYF.

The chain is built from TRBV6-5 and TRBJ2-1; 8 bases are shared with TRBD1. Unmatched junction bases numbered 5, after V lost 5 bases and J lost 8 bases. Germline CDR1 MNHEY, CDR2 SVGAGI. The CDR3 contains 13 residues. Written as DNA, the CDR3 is TGTGCCAGCAGTCGAACAGGGGGGTATGAGCAGTTCTTC. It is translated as CASSRTGGYEQFF.

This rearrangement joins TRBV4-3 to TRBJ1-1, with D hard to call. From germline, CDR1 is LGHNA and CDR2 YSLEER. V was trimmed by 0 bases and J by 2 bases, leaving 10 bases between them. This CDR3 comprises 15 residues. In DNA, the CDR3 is TGCGCCAGCAGCCAAGATCCGTGGGTAAACACTGAAGCTTTCTTT. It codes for CASSQDPWVNTEAFF.

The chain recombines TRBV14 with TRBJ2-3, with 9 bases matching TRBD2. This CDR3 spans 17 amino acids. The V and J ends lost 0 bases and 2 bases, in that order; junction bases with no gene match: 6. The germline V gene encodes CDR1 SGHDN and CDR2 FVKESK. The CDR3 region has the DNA TGTGCCAGCAGCCAAGAGGGTCTAGCGGGACCCACAGATACGCAGTATTTT. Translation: CASSQEGLAGPTDTQYF. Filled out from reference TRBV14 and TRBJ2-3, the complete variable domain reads EAGVTQFPSHSVIEKGQTVTLRCDPISGHDNLYWYRRVMGKEIKFLLHFVKESKQDESGMPNNRFLAERTGGTYSTLKVQPAELEDSGVYFCASSQEGLAGPTDTQYFGPGTRLTVL.

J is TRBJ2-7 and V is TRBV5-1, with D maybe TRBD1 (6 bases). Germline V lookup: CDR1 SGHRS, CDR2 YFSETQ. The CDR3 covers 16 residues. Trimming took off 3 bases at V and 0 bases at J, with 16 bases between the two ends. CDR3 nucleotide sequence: TGCGCCAGCAGCTCATGGACGAGCAGGGGCTCCTACGAGCAGTACTTC. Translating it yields CASSSWTSRGSYEQYF.

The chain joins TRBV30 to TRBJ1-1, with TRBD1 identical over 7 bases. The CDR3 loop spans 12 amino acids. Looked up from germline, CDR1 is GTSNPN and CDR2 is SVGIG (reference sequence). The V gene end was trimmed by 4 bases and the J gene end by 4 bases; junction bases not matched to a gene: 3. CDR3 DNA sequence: TGTGCCTGGAAGACAGGGAGCACTGAAGCTTTCTTT. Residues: CAWKTGSTEAFF.

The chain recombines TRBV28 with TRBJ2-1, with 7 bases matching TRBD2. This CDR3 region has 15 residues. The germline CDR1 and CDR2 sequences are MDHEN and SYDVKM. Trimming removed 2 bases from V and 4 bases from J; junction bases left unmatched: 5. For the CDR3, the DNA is TGTGCCAGCAGTTTACCCCGGGGGGAGTACAATGAGCAGTTCTTC. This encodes CASSLPRGEYNEQFF.

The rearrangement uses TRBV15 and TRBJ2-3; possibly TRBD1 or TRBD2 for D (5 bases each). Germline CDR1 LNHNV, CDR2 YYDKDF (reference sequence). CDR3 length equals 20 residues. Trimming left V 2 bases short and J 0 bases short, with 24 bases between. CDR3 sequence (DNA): TGTGCCACCAGCAGAACCTCTTTTGGGACGGCGGAAGATAGCACAGATACGCAGTATTTT. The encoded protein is CATSRTSFGTAEDSTDTQYF.

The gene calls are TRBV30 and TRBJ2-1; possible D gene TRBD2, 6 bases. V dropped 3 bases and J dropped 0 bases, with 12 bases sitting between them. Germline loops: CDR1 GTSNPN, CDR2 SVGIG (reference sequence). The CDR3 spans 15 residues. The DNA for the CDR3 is TGTGCCTGGAGCTGGAGGGCGCTCTCCTACAATGAGCAGTTCTTC. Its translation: CAWSWRALSYNEQFF.

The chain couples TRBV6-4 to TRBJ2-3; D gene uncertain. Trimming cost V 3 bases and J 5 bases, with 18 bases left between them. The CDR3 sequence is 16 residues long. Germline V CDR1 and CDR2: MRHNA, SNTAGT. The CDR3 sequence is CASSETESPRGDTQYF. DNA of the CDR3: TGTGCCAGCAGTGAAACGGAATCGCCTCGTGGAGATACGCAGTATTTT.

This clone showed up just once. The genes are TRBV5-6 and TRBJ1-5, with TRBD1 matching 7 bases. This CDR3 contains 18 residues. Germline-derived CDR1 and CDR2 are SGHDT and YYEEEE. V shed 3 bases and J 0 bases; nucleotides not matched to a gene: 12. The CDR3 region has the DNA TGTGCCAGCAGCTCCAGGGGGTCTCTTGACTATAGCAATCAGCCCCAGCATTTT. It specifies CASSSRGSLDYSNQPQHF.

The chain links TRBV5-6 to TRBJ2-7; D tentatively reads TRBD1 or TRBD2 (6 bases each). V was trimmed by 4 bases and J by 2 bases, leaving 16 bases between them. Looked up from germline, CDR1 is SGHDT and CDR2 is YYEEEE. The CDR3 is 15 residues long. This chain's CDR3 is CASSPRDMGTYEQYF. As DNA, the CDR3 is TGTGCCAGCAGCCCGCGGGACATGGGGACCTACGAGCAGTACTTC.

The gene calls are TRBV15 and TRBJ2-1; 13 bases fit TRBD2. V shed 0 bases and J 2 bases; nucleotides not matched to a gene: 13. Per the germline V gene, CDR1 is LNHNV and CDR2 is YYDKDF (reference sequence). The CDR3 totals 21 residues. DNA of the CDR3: TGTGCCACCAGCAGAGAATTTCCGACTAGCGGGAGGATAGGCCCCTACAATGAGCAGTTCTTC. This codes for CATSREFPTSGRIGPYNEQFF.

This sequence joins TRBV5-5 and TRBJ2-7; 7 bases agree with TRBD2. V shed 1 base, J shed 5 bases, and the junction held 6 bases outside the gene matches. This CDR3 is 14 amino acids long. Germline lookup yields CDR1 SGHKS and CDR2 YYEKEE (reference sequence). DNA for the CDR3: TGTGCCAGCAGCTTGCGGCGGGAGCTCCACGAGCAGTACTTC. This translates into CASSLRRELHEQYF.

CDR3 DNA: TGTGCCAGCAGTTTAGCGAACAATGAGCAGTTCTTC. It translates to CASSLANNEQFF. The chain uses TRBV27 and TRBJ2-1; D unresolved. With 2 bases removed from V and 5 bases from J, the gap between germline ends came to 4 bases. The CDR3 is made up of 12 amino acids. Germline CDR1 is MNHEY and CDR2 is SMNVEV (reference sequence).

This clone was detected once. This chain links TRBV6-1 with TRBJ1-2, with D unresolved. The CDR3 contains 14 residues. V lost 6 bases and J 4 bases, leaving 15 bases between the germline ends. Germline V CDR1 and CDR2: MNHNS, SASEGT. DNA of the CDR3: TGTGCCAGCAGCCGGACCGGGTACCTCTATGGCTACACCTTC. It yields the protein CASSRTGYLYGYTF.

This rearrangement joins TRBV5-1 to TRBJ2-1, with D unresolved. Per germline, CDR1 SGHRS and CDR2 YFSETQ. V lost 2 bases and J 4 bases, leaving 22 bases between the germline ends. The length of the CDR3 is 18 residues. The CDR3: CASSLGSRARYCYNEQFF. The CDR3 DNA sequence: TGCGCCAGCAGCTTAGGTTCTAGGGCGAGGTACTGTTACAATGAGCAGTTCTTC.

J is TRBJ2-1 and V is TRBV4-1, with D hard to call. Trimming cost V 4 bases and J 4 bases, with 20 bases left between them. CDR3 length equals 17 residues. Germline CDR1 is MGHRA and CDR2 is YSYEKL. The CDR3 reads CASSLYSIPPPYNEQFF. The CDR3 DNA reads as TGCGCCAGCAGCCTTTATTCTATACCCCCCCCGTACAATGAGCAGTTCTTC.

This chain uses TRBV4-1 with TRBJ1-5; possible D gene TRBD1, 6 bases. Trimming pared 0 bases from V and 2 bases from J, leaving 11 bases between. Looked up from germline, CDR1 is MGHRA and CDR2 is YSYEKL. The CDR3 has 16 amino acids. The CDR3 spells CASSQEQGGGNQPQHF. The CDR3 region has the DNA TGCGCCAGCAGCCAAGAACAGGGTGGTGGCAATCAGCCCCAGCATTTT.

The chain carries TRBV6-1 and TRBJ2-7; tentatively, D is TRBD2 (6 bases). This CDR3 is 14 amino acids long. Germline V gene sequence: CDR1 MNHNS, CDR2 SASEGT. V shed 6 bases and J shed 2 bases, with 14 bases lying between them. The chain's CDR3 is CASSGGYKAYEQYF. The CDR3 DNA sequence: TGTGCCAGCAGCGGGGGATACAAAGCCTACGAGCAGTACTTC.

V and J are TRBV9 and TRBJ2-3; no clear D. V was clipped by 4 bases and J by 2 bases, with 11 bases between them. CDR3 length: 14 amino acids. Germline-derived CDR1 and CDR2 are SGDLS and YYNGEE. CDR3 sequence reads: CASSPRGNTDTQYF. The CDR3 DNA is TGTGCCAGCAGCCCCCGAGGTAACACAGATACGCAGTATTTT. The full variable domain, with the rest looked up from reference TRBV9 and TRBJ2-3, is DSGVTQTPKHLITATGQRVTLRCSPRSGDLSVYWYQQSLDQGLQFLIQYYNGEERAKGNILERFSAQQFPDLHSELNLSSLELGDSALYFCASSPRGNTDTQYFGPGTRLTVL.

The CDR3 protein is CASSQVGAGGPLSTDTQYF. The CDR3 coding sequence is TGCGCCAGCAGCCAAGTGGGGGCGGGAGGGCCGCTATCCACAGATACGCAGTATTTT. V and J are TRBV4-3 and TRBJ2-3, with 9 bases that match TRBD2. In germline, CDR1 is LGHNA, CDR2 YSLEER. J gave up 2 bases and V 1 base, and 13 bases lay outside the gene matches. This CDR3 region has 19 residues.

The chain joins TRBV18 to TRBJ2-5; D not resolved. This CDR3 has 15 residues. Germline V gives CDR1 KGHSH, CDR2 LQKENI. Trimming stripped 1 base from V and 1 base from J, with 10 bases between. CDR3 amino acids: CASSPLVHSQETQYF. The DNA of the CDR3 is TGTGCCAGCTCACCACTCGTCCATTCCCAAGAGACCCAGTACTTC.

CDR3 nucleotide sequence: TGTGCCAGCTCACCACAGCGGACCCCTTTTGAAAGAAATCAGCCCCAGCATTTT. It is translated as CASSPQRTPFERNQPQHF. The rearrangement uses TRBV18 and TRBJ1-5, with D unclear. Germline lookup yields CDR1 KGHSH and CDR2 LQKENI. The germline V and J ends were trimmed by 1 base and 4 bases, with 20 bases remaining between them. The CDR3 contains 18 residues.

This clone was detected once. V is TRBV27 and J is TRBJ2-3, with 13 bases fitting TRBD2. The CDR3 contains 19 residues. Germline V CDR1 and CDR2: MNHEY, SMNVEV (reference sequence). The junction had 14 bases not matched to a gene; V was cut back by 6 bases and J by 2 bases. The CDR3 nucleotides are TGTGCCAGCAGCCAGGGGCCCACTAGCGGGAGGGCCATCACAGATACGCAGTATTTT. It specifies CASSQGPTSGRAITDTQYF.

The CDR3 DNA reads TGCGCCAGCAGCCAAGTTGGCGTGCTGGGGAATGAGCAGTTCTTC. Translation gives CASSQVGVLGNEQFF. The rearrangement uses TRBV4-1 and TRBJ2-1, with D uncertain. This CDR3 spans 15 amino acids. Trimming took 1 base from V and 7 from J, leaving 14 bases between them. Per the germline V gene, CDR1 is MGHRA and CDR2 is YSYEKL.